This T cell receptor (beta chain) originates from a study of cytomegalovirus exposure and HLA in healthy donors (dated by TCRdb to 2015 to 2018). Looking at the study overall: An earlier analysis of around 600 of the donors reported approximately 300 Gb of sequence data and around 120 million unique TCR beta sequences from 150 million to 200 million T cells. Besides the first cohort of roughly 700 subjects, a separate validation cohort made up of 120 different subjects was used. Among about 410 genotyped donors of the cohort, an average of roughly 230,000 unique TCR beta nucleotide sequences was sequenced per donor, of which roughly 18% were non-productive. To predict cytomegalovirus infection status, the study combined high-throughput TCR immunosequencing, statistical association of individual TCRs with disease status, and machine learning. Donor age, sex, ethnicity and CMV serostatus were compiled alongside the repertoire data. HLA typing included class I and class II loci at four-digit resolution. In a later genetic analysis, genome-wide SNP genotypes for about three fifths of the roughly 670 donors were used, and that subset was treated as a discovery cohort. Using immunosequencing, the study profiled T cell repertoires from roughly 650 subjects and related those repertoires to cytomegalovirus serostatus. An early release that covered roughly 600 HLA-typed donors contained approximately 300 gigabases of sequencing data and roughly 84 million unique TCR sequences. Among the approximately 400 genotyped donors, approximately 81% belonged to the genetic ancestry cluster associated with self-reported Caucasian donors. Because of strong linkage in the cohort, a handful of DR-DQ haplotypes were treated as single units for association and clustering. The study aimed to test whether cataloging public T cell receptors could reveal signatures of past pathogen exposure. The number of donors typed differed by locus, with roughly 629-640 for A, B, C, DRB1 and DQB1, roughly 520 for DQA1, some 570 for DPA1, and approximately 470 for DPB1. A later analysis re-examined previously published TCR beta repertoires from roughly 720 donors and added high-resolution HLA genotyping to investigate patterns of TCR occurrence. In the later analysis, no new phenotypic data were used to find candidate immune exposures; instead, reliance was placed on TCR beta sequences and their occurrence across donors. To decide whether each TCR beta V gene segment behaved as functional or pseudogenic, an earlier analysis of fewer than 750 of the donors relied on high-throughput TCR beta sequencing. All discovery cohort repertoires had been generated on a single sequencing platform.

The library was prepared using the immunoSEQ multiplex PCR assay. For the multiplex PCR, a mixture combining 60 forward primers for TCR Vbeta segments and 13 reverse primers for TCR Jbeta segments was used. A multiplex PCR assay on genomic DNA amplified the CDR3 region of rearranged TCR beta genes. The Illumina HiSeq System was used to sequence the amplified TCR beta libraries as 87-base-pair reads. For the original study's pipeline: A later analysis counted tens of millions of unique TCR beta chains across the roughly 700 repertoires, and some 12 million of these chains were shared by at least two donors. Raw reads were error-corrected and collapsed into unique sequences with a nearest-neighbor algorithm that merged closely related sequences to remove PCR and sequencing errors. CDR3 sequences were aligned to IMGT reference sequences to assign V, D and J gene segments. For a sequence to be retained, at least a six-nucleotide match to both a V gene segment and a J gene segment was required. Rearrangements were called productive when the CDR3 lacked stop codons and stayed in frame with V and J; all others were non-productive. Following IMGT convention, CDR3 was defined as the stretch from the second conserved V-encoded cysteine up to the conserved J-encoded phenylalanine. The earlier analysis of some 580 of the donors excluded any sequence lacking an unambiguous match to a single V gene segment. An earlier analysis of about 590 of the donors classified V segments as functional when productive rearrangements were above 56.7% and as segregating when the standard deviation between donors was above 5%. To diagnose cytomegalovirus status from the catalog of TCR beta chain sequences, a statistical classification framework was built. In a later analysis, TCR nucleotide sequences were compared against IMGT/GENE-DB human TR gene sequences so that V and J genes could be assigned. A later analysis assigned CDR3 sequences and most-parsimonious VDJ recombination scenarios with the TCRdist pipeline. In a later analysis, each TCR beta chain was defined by its CDR3 amino acid sequence together with its V-gene family, and reads lacking a unique V-gene family were excluded. A later analysis removed 592 highly shared, low-generation-probability nucleotide sequences to deal with suspected cross-contamination and a sequencing artifact. A later analysis calculated a clonal expansion index for each public chain from normalized within-repertoire ranks of inferred template counts. In a later analysis, generation probabilities were computed with a VDJ recombination model fitted to out-of-frame rearrangements, and the resulting probabilities were checked against IGoR. In a later analysis, hypergeometric tests were used to score TCR-TCR, TCR-HLA and TCR-CMV co-occurrence, with a repertoire-size bias correction applied to TCR pairs. False discovery rates were estimated in a later analysis by permuting HLA or CMV assignments 20 times. A later analysis grouped co-occurring TCRs with DBSCAN, adding TCRdist sequence similarity when clustering within HLA-allele-positive subsets. Repertoires with fewer than 30,000 or more than 120,000 public chains, plus five repertoires with anomalous nucleotide sharing, were excluded from co-occurrence clustering. This immuneACCESS table, as held by TCRdb, lists in-frame sequences with V and J called but not all clones. Of the missing ones, under half trace to an unresolved V gene in checked studies; the others have no known cause. The DNA was the basis for D and trimming; V, J and clone size are from that table. The sample includes about 90,000 clones, with around 68% observed a single time. The ten biggest clones cover more than 20% of the sample.

Study-level results and caveats: A later genetic analysis associated a missense DCLRE1C variant with V-gene and J-gene trimming of TCR beta chains, and an independent cohort replicated the association. Linkage disequilibrium might explain the correlated functional status among segregating V segments, but an unknown experimental factor could not be excluded. In an earlier analysis of more than 450 of the donors, most TCR beta V segments were observed in productive rearrangements about 87% or about 30% of the time, broadly matching IMGT annotations. A later analysis found that HLA-associated TCR beta chains were more clonally expanded and had lower generation probabilities than equally common non-associated chains. Most TCR sequences were observed very rarely across donors, whereas some public TCRs were present in many individuals. According to the authors, the approach could potentially be generalized to other disease states and immunological phenotypes. For the cohort, immune exposure information was limited to CMV serostatus. A group of highly shared sequence variants was considered likely to be a technical artifact of the sequencing pipeline. Strong co-occurrence of HLA alleles, especially DR and DQ, made assigning TCR associations to individual alleles difficult. HLA typing was unavailable for some donors at each locus, so association tests used only the typed subset. In a later analysis, TCR association rates were found to vary across HLA loci, with the most associated TCRs seen for DRB1 alleles and the fewest for HLA-C alleles. A total of 164 TCR beta chains were listed by the study as associated with cytomegalovirus. The cohort was sequenced for TCR beta chains only, and without alpha or paired-chain data the features that could be detected were limited. A few of the identified cytomegalovirus-associated TCR beta chains were confirmed in vitro to be specific for cytomegalovirus antigens. At a false discovery rate of 0.05, a later analysis linked 16,951 TCR beta sequences to specific HLA alleles. A further reported finding was that TCR beta sequences accurately predicted the HLA-A and HLA-B alleles for most subjects in the first cohort. According to a later analysis, most CMV-associated TCR beta chains appeared to be HLA-restricted, and the HLA associations seemed to be driven largely by CMV exposure. Seventeen rarely observed V segments, including chromosome 9 orphons, were excluded from the earlier analysis of approximately 500 of the donors because counts were too low. The classifier was reported to diagnose cytomegalovirus status with high specificity and sensitivity in both the original cohort and the validation cohort. Presence/absence analyses assumed roughly uniform sequencing depth across donors, an assumption that may not hold. A later genetic analysis reported fewer N-insertions in productive TCRs among donors in an Asian-associated ancestry cluster than the approximately 670-donor mean. A later analysis reported that several top co-occurrence clusters appeared linked to parvovirus B19, influenza, CMV and Epstein-Barr virus. The 87-base-pair reads could not distinguish some IMGT-functional V segments, including TRBV6-2 and TRBV6-3, so those segments were excluded.

The cohort was made up of about 670 healthy bone marrow donors. All cohort members were sampled while nominally healthy, although unrecorded immune exposures were likely present. The donor tested CMV seropositive and was one of the 289 seropositive cohort members. Each donor provided a peripheral blood sample, and peripheral blood mononuclear cells were used for TCR beta sequencing. Genomic DNA extraction from the blood cell samples was performed with the Qiagen DNeasy Blood Extraction Kit. The CDR3 sequence holds 13 residues, the cysteine and phenylalanine included. Just the 39-base CDR3 DNA is kept, in frame starting at base 1. Trimming removed 0 bases from V and 12 bases from J; the gene matches leave 8 bases unexplained. The germline V gene encodes CDR1 WSHSY and CDR2 SAAADI. This clone came up a few times. It has no known antigen specificity. Qualities for individual bases were not recorded, and no much larger clone is one base off.

The sequence links TRBV10-2 to TRBJ2-7; the central 7 bases match TRBD2. The receptor was isolated from a man younger than 45 in good health and CMV-seropositive. The specimen was PBMCs. The CDR3 reads as follows: CASSESLVAGGYF. The nucleotide sequence is given as TGCGCCAGCAGTGAGTCTCTGGTAGCGGGCGGGTACTTC.